This is a list of T cell receptor beta chains from one sample in a study of cytomegalovirus exposure and HLA in healthy donors. Sequencing used immunoSEQ multiplex PCR; TCRdb keeps in-frame clones, though not all of them. The table shows about 120,000 clones, with around 85% occurring only once. Specimen: PBMCs. Receptors originate from a man between 18 and 29 years old in good health and CMV-seropositive. CDR3s include the opening cysteine and the closing phenylalanine or tryptophan. A D gene is named only where the DNA matches it firmly.

CDR3 | J | V | D
CASSSQGNTEAFF | TRBJ1-1 | TRBV7-9 | .
CASSKGTGAGQPQHF | TRBJ1-5 | TRBV5-1 | TRBD1
CASSLGGGTAYNEQFF | TRBJ2-1 | TRBV5-8 | TRBD2
CASSDPGQAKNIQYF | TRBJ2-4 | TRBV2 | .
CASRVIQGGELFF | TRBJ2-2 | TRBV10-2 | .
CASSLDGLAGTYEQYF | TRBJ2-7 | TRBV14 | TRBD2
CASSESGAEKLFF | TRBJ1-4 | TRBV10-1 | .
CASSYSKGGAHNEQFF | TRBJ2-1 | TRBV6-5 | .
CASSLRRLAGDRTGELFF | TRBJ2-2 | TRBV4-1 | TRBD2
CASSLDVGGPLNNQPQHF | TRBJ1-5 | TRBV5-5 | .
CASSSAGRGPYGYTF | TRBJ1-2 | TRBV27 | .
CASSFSDKGLRSEQYF | TRBJ2-7 | TRBV7-8 | .
CASSLGGGTQGASSGNTIYF | TRBJ1-3 | TRBV7-8 | TRBD1
CASSQVAGRTGELFF | TRBJ2-2 | TRBV13 | .